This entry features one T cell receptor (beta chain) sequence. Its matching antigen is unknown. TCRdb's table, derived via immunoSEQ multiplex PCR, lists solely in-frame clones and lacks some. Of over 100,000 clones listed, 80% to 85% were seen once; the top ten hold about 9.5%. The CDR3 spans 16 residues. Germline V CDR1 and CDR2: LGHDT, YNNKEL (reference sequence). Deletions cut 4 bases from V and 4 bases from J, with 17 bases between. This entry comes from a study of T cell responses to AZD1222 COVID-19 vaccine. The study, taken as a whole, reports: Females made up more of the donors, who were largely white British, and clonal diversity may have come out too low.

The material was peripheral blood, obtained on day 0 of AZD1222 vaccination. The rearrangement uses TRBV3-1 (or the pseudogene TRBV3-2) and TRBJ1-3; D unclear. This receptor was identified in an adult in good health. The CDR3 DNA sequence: TGTGCCAGCAGCCCAAGGACGGGCGTTGGGGGAAACACCATATATTTT. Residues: CASSPRTGVGGNTIYF.